The rows below give T cell receptor beta chains drawn from one sample of a study of blood T cell repertoires in COVID-19. The repertoire was sequenced with immunoSEQ multiplex PCR; TCRdb's copy has only in-frame clones and lacks some. Of about 60,000 clones listed, 70% to 90% are singletons. Sequences were obtained from peripheral blood. The receptors stem from a man between 50 and 59 years old with active COVID-19. Each CDR3 is given with its conserved first and last residue. D genes are given only for firm matches. Clone size is stated in some rows and not others, as once, few, many or a class when expanded.

d_call j_call v_call clone_size cdr3_aa cdr3_nt
TRBD1 TRBJ2-2 TRBV6-4 NA CASSFGTGNTGELFF TGTGCCAGCAGTTTCGGGACAGGGAATACCGGGGAGCTGTTTTTT
TRBD2 TRBJ2-3 TRBV7-2 NA CASSLTSGDTDTQYF TGTGCCAGCAGCTTGACTAGCGGGGACACAGATACGCAGTATTTT
NA TRBJ1-6 TRBV3-1/TRBV3-2 NA CASSQDRRVTRGFPLHF TGTGCCAGCAGCCAAGATAGGCGGGTGACACGGGGATTTCCCCTCCACTTT
NA TRBJ2-3 TRBV9 NA CASSGTLSTDTQYF TGTGCCAGCAGCGGGACACTCAGCACAGATACGCAGTATTTT
TRBD1 TRBJ2-7 TRBV10-3 NA CAISGGTGVNYEQYF TGTGCCATCAGTGGGGGGACAGGGGTTAACTACGAGCAGTACTTC
NA TRBJ1-2 TRBV6-5 NA CASRTTGDSNYGYTF TGTGCCAGCAGAACGACAGGAGATTCCAACTATGGCTACACCTTC
NA TRBJ1-6 TRBV19 NA CASSRRQASNSPLHF TGTGCCAGTAGTAGACGACAAGCCTCCAATTCACCCCTCCACTTT
TRBD1 TRBJ1-5 TRBV4-1 NA CASSQALLGTGDQPQHF TGCGCCAGCAGCCAAGCCCTCCTCGGGACAGGGGACCAGCCCCAGCATTTT
NA TRBJ2-5 TRBV18 few CASSPPSRPLLMQTQYF TGTGCCAGCTCACCACCGTCTCGCCCACTTTTGATGCAGACCCAGTACTTC
NA TRBJ1-5 TRBV27 NA CASSMRRHNQPQHF TGTGCCAGCAGCATGAGGCGGCACAATCAGCCCCAGCATTTT
NA TRBJ2-5 TRBV21-1 NA CASSKESCTFGQGDQGFEQETQYF TGTGCCAGCAGCAAAGAGTCCTGTACATTTGGACAGGGGGATCAAGGCTTCGAGCAAGAGACCCAGTACTTC
TRBD1 TRBJ1-2 TRBV5-6 NA CASSLVQGVRGYTF TGTGCCAGCAGCTTGGTACAGGGGGTACGGGGCTACACCTTC
NA TRBJ2-5 TRBV5-4 NA CASTRSPQETQYF TGTGCCAGCACCCGGAGTCCCCAAGAGACCCAGTACTTC
NA TRBJ1-1 TRBV19 NA CASSIFRRRAGTEAFF TGTGCCAGTAGTATTTTTAGGAGACGGGCGGGCACTGAAGCTTTCTTT
TRBD2 TRBJ2-3 TRBV19 once CASRRTSGGADTQYF TGTGCCAGTAGAAGGACTAGCGGGGGGGCAGATACGCAGTATTTT
TRBD2 TRBJ2-1 TRBV9 NA CASSVDGTSGGSYNEQFF TGTGCCAGCAGCGTAGACGGGACTAGCGGGGGGTCCTACAATGAGCAGTTCTTC
TRBD1 TRBJ1-2 TRBV12-3/TRBV12-4 few CASSRQGGYGYTF TGTGCCAGCAGTAGACAGGGAGGCTATGGCTACACCTTC
TRBD2 TRBJ2-7 TRBV15 few CATSPYPRGGRGEQYF TGTGCCACCAGCCCGTACCCCCGGGGGGGCCGGGGCGAGCAGTACTTC
NA TRBJ1-2 TRBV11-2 NA CASSFLDSPGYTF TGTGCCAGCAGCTTCTTAGACAGTCCTGGCTACACCTTC
TRBD1 TRBJ2-7 TRBV6-2/TRBV6-3 NA CASSVVRDRTYEQYF TGTGCCAGCAGTGTCGTGAGGGACAGGACTTACGAGCAGTACTTC
TRBD1 TRBJ1-1 TRBV7-7 once CASSSNPSEDRGGGNTEAFF TGTGCTAGCAGCTCGAACCCTTCCGAGGACAGGGGGGGCGGGAACACTGAAGCTTTCTTT
TRBD1 TRBJ1-2 TRBV5-1 NA CASSLHRPGTGEGYTF TGCGCCAGCAGCCTACATCGTCCCGGGACAGGGGAAGGCTACACCTTC
TRBD2 TRBJ2-5 TRBV4-2 NA CASSQGPAGGETQYF TGTGCCAGCAGCCAAGGTCCAGCGGGGGGAGAGACCCAGTACTTC
NA TRBJ1-4 TRBV9 NA CASSVGGPNEKLFF TGTGCCAGCAGCGTAGGAGGGCCCAATGAAAAACTGTTTTTT
NA TRBJ2-4 TRBV18 NA CASSPPGANIQYF TGTGCCAGCTCACCCCCAGGGGCGAACATTCAGTACTTC
NA TRBJ1-3 TRBV4-1 NA CASSFEGNTIYF TGCGCCAGCAGCTTCGAGGGAAACACCATATATTTT
NA TRBJ1-2 TRBV7-9 NA CASSPDHRANYGYTF TGTGCCAGCAGCCCCGACCACAGGGCTAACTATGGCTACACCTTC
TRBD2 TRBJ2-3 TRBV11-3 NA CASSPGLALSPDTQYF TGTGCCAGCAGCCCCGGACTAGCTTTAAGCCCAGATACGCAGTATTTT
TRBD1 TRBJ1-3 TRBV4-1 few CASSQEWTGTSGNTIYF TGCGCCAGCAGCCAAGAGTGGACAGGGACCTCTGGAAACACCATATATTTT
TRBD1 TRBJ1-2 TRBV4-2 NA CASSLLQGAGYTF TGTGCCAGCAGCCTCCTGCAGGGGGCTGGCTACACCTTC
TRBD2 TRBJ2-5 TRBV25-1 NA CASSEPRLAGVETQYF TGTGCCAGCAGTGAACCTCGACTAGCGGGGGTCGAGACCCAGTACTTC
NA TRBJ1-2 TRBV6-5 once CASYGGLYGYTF TGTGCCAGCTACGGGGGGCTCTATGGCTACACCTTC
TRBD1 TRBJ2-2 TRBV5-4 NA CASSSSRDRADTGELFF TGTGCCAGCAGCTCGTCCCGGGACAGGGCCGACACCGGGGAGCTGTTTTTT
NA TRBJ1-4 TRBV4-3 NA CASSSGQGSREKLFF TGCGCCAGCAGCTCAGGCCAGGGAAGTCGGGAAAAACTGTTTTTT
TRBD1 TRBJ2-3 TRBV7-2 once CASSLGFRDRGSPDTQYF TGTGCCAGCAGCTTAGGATTTCGGGACAGGGGTTCACCAGATACGCAGTATTTT
TRBD1 TRBJ2-2 TRBV19 NA CATGAHQGAQTGELFF TGTGCCACGGGCGCACACCAGGGGGCTCAAACCGGGGAGCTGTTTTTT
NA TRBJ1-5 TRBV28 NA CASSLGAAGSNQPQHF TGTGCCAGCAGTTTAGGGGCAGCAGGGAGCAATCAGCCCCAGCATTTT
NA TRBJ1-2 TRBV4-3 NA CASSQEVRGAQGYTF TGCGCCAGCAGCCAAGAAGTTCGGGGGGCGCAGGGCTACACCTTC
TRBD1 TRBJ1-1 TRBV2 NA CASFGQGQNTEAFF TGTGCCAGCTTCGGACAGGGACAGAACACTGAAGCTTTCTTT
TRBD2 TRBJ2-7 TRBV15 NA CATPRGGDEQYF TGTGCCACCCCCCGGGGGGGTGACGAGCAGTACTTC
NA TRBJ2-3 TRBV6-2/TRBV6-3 NA CASSYPSRGATTDTQYF TGTGCCAGCAGTTACCCCTCCAGGGGGGCCACCACAGATACGCAGTATTTT
NA TRBJ1-1 TRBV4-1 once CASSQDSQLNTEAFF TGCGCCAGCAGCCAAGATTCACAGTTGAACACTGAAGCTTTCTTT
NA TRBJ1-5 TRBV6-1 NA CASSEAQGRHQPQHF TGTGCCAGCAGTGAAGCTCAGGGTAGGCATCAGCCCCAGCATTTT
NA TRBJ1-2 TRBV6-5 NA CASSRQGWGNYGYTF TGTGCCAGCAGTCGCCAGGGTTGGGGTAACTATGGCTACACCTTC
TRBD2 TRBJ2-7 TRBV7-7 once CASSSGTSGYEQYF TGTGCCAGCAGCTCTGGGACTAGCGGCTACGAGCAGTACTTC
TRBD1 TRBJ1-3 TRBV7-8 NA CASSFPGQGGNTIYF TGTGCCAGCAGCTTTCCGGGACAGGGAGGAAACACCATATATTTT
NA TRBJ2-5 TRBV19 NA CASSPRTQRRRETQYF TGTGCCAGTAGTCCGCGGACACAACGTAGGCGAGAGACCCAGTACTTC
NA TRBJ2-1 TRBV7-2 NA CASSPWTRGDEQFF TGTGCCAGCAGCCCCTGGACTAGGGGGGATGAGCAGTTCTTC
NA TRBJ1-1 TRBV7-9 few CASSSLQGVGAEAFF TGTGCCAGCAGCTCCTTACAGGGAGTCGGCGCTGAAGCTTTCTTT
TRBD1 TRBJ2-1 TRBV16 once CASSRWDRTNEQFF TGTGCCAGCAGCCGATGGGACAGGACAAATGAGCAGTTCTTC
NA TRBJ1-2 TRBV3-1/TRBV3-2 NA CASSQIAGNYGYTF TGTGCCAGCAGCCAAATTGCGGGCAACTATGGCTACACCTTC
TRBD2 TRBJ2-3 TRBV7-2 NA CASSYTGLATDTQYF TGTGCCAGCAGCTATACGGGACTAGCCACAGATACGCAGTATTTT
NA TRBJ2-3 TRBV9 NA CASSVGGETRYTQYF TGTGCCAGCAGCGTAGGCGGGGAAACAAGGTATACGCAGTATTTT